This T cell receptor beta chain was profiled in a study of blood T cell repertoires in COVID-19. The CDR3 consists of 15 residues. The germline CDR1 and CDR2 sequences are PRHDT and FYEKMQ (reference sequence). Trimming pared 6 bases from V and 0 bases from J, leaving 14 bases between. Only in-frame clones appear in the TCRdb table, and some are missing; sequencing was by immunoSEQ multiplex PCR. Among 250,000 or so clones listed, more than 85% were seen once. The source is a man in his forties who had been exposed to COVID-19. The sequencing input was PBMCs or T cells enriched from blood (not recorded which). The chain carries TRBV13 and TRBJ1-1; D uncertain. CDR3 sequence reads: CASSYPQVMNTEAFF. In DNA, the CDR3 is TGTGCCAGCAGTTATCCCCAGGTGATGAACACTGAAGCTTTCTTT.